Presented here are 8 T cell receptor beta chains from one specimen sequenced in a study of regulatory T cells in long-lasting Graves disease. Arm-PCR of CDR3 regions and iRepertoire HTBI primers were used to build TCR beta libraries. TCRdb called the multiplex PCR reads again in MiXCR, with one record for every CDR3 protein. The sample yields some 250,000 distinct CDR3 sequences, approximately 16% seen once. Time point in this sample: newly diagnosed GD, antithyroid drugs for less than 3 months. TCR sequences were obtained from RNA taken from PBMCs. Sequences were derived from peripheral blood mononuclear cells (PBMCs), sampled at new diagnosis, from a patient treated with antithyroid drugs. All receptors come from a female donor with Graves disease.

The chain is built from TRBV2 and TRBJ2-3; 8 bases agree with TRBD2. V shed 7 bases and J 4 bases; nucleotides not matched to a gene: 10. The CDR3 contains 15 residues. The germline gives CDR1 SNHLY, CDR2 FYNNEI. The CDR3 DNA sequence: TGTGCCAGCACCCTCCAGGGACTAGAGGCAGATACGCAGTATTTT. Its translation is CASTLQGLEADTQYF.

With respect to this clonotype: A far larger clone is a single base away, which makes a read error likely. The chain has TRBV11-3 and TRBJ2-5; 11 bases line up with TRBD2. CDR3 length: 14 residues. CDR1 and CDR2 (germline): SGHNT, YENEEA. CDR3 DNA sequence: TGTGCCAGCAGCCGTAGCGGGAGGGCGAATGAGCAGCTCTTC. It is translated as CASSRSGRANEQLF.

This clonotype appeared many times. CDR3 coding DNA: TGTGCCAGTATGGACACCATGAACACTGAAGCTTTCTTT. Protein: CASMDTMNTEAFF. This chain joins TRBV19 and TRBJ1-1; D might be TRBD1 (5 bases). Germline V CDR1 and CDR2: LNHDA, SQIVND (reference sequence). This CDR3 region has 13 residues. Trimming took off 7 bases at V and 0 bases at J, with 9 bases between the two ends.

The genes are TRBV20-1 and TRBJ2-7; TRBD2 matches 15 bases. This CDR3 comprises 15 residues. Per the germline V gene, CDR1 is DFQATT and CDR2 is SNEGSKA (reference sequence). The ends lost 6 bases at V and 5 bases at J; junction bases unmatched: 8. CDR3 in DNA: TGCAGTGCCCCGCTTGGACTAGCGGGAGGGGACGAGCAGTACTTC. Translated, it gives CSAPLGLAGGDEQYF.

This clonotype was counted many times. The rearrangement uses TRBV6-1 and TRBJ2-1; D is undetermined. Germline V lookup: CDR1 MNHNS, CDR2 SASEGT. The V gene lost 1 base and the J gene lost 7 bases, with 11 bases spanning the gap. There are 14 residues in the CDR3. CDR3 DNA sequence: TGTGCCAGCAGTGAAGGGCAGGTTTGGAATGAGCAGTTCTTC. Its translation is CASSEGQVWNEQFF.

This clonotype was found many times. The genes are TRBV3-1 and TRBJ2-1; 10 nucleotides match TRBD2. V shed 5 bases, J shed 10 bases, and the junction held 2 bases outside the gene matches. This CDR3 region has 12 residues. Germline CDR1 LGHDT, CDR2 YNNKEL (reference sequence). In DNA form, the CDR3 reads TGTGCCAGCAGCTTAGCGGGAGGCGAGCAGTTCTTC. It is translated as CASSLAGGEQFF.

This clonotype occurred many times. The chain carries TRBV19 and TRBJ2-2; a weak D match, TRBD1 (6 bases). V was cut by 6 bases and J by 0 bases, with 8 bases left in between. This CDR3 contains 14 residues. Germline CDR1 reads LNHDA; CDR2 reads SQIVND (reference sequence). CDR3 bases: TGTGCCAGTAGCGCAGGGGCGAACACCGGGGAGCTGTTTTTT. As protein: CASSAGANTGELFF.

This clonotype has a count of ten or more. V and J are TRBV7-9 and TRBJ1-4, with D hard to call. The CDR3 spans 14 residues. Germline V CDR1 and CDR2: SEHNR, FQNEAQ (reference sequence). With 5 bases removed from V and 0 bases from J, the gap between germline ends came to 7 bases. The CDR3 coding sequence is TGTGCCAGCAGCCGACAAGCAACTAATGAAAAACTGTTTTTT. It codes for CASSRQATNEKLFF.